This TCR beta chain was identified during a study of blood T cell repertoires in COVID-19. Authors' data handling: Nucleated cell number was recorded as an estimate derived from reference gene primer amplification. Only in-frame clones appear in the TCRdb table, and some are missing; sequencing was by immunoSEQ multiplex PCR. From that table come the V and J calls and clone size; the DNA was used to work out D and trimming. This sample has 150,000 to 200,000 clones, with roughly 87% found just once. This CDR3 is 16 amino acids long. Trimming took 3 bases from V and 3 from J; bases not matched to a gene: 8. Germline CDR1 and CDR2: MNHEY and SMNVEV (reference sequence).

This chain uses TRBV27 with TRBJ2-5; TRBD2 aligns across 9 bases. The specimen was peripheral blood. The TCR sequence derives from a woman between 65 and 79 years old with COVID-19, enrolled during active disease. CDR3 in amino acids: CASSFFGAGGKETQYF. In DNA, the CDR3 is TGTGCCAGCAGTTTTTTCGGAGCGGGGGGAAAAGAGACCCAGTACTTC.